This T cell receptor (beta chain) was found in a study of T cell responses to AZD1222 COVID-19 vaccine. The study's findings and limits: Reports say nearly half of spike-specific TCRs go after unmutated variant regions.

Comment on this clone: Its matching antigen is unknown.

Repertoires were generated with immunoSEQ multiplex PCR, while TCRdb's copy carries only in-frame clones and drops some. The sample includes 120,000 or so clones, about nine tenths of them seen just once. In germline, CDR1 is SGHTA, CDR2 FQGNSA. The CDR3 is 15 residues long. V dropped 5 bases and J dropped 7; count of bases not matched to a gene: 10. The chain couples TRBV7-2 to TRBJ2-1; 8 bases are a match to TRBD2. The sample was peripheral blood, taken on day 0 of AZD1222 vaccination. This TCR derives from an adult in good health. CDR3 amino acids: CASSTGLAGRNEQFF. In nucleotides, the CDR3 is TGTGCCAGCAGCACGGGCCTAGCGGGTAGGAATGAGCAGTTCTTC. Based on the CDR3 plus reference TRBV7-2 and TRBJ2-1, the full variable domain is GAGVSQSPSNKVTEKGKDVELRCDPISGHTALYWYRQSLGQGLEFLIYFQGNSAPDKSGLPSDRFSAERTGGSVSTLTIQRTQQEDSAVYLCASSTGLAGRNEQFFGPGTRLTVL.